These 4 T cell receptor beta chains were all obtained from the same sample, sequenced in a study of T cell repertoires in cytomegalovirus infection. Their antigens remain unidentified. TCRdb passed the reads through MiXCR, listing each CDR3 protein once. The sample records about 500,000 distinct CDR3 sequences, more than 30% being singletons. Sequencing was performed on cultured PBMCs, taken from culture after CMV antigen stimulation. All receptors come from a human donor in good health (CMV status not recorded). Some clones in this sample may be carry-over from other donors' samples.

The chain carries TRBV6-6 and TRBJ1-1, with a weak D call TRBD1 (5 bases). Germline lookup yields CDR1 MNHNY and CDR2 SVGAGI (reference sequence). The CDR3 covers 14 residues. The germline V and J ends were trimmed by 2 bases and 1 base, with 8 bases remaining between them. The CDR3 loop is CASSYRDRNTEAFF. In nucleotides, the CDR3 is TGTGCCAGCAGTTACCGCGACAGGAACACTGAAGCTTTCTTT.

Comment on this clonotype: One end of the junction varies from germline; a read error may be responsible. The chain has TRBV7-2 and TRBJ2-1, with TRBD2 identical over 14 bases. This CDR3 contains 15 residues. Germline V lookup: CDR1 SGHTA, CDR2 FQGNSA. In DNA, the CDR3 is TGTGCCAGCAGCGGTGGACTAGCGGGAGGCAATGAGCAGATCTTC. Translating gives CASSGGLAGGNEQIF.

In this sample, this clonotype turned up many times. The chain recombines TRBV7-8 with TRBJ2-7; D is undetermined. CDR1 and CDR2 (germline): SGHVS, FQNEAQ. Trimming took 2 bases from V and 3 from J, leaving 14 bases between them. The CDR3 consists of 15 residues. The CDR3: CASSLLSRADYEQYV. The CDR3 DNA reads TGTGCCAGCAGCTTACTATCCCGGGCAGACTACGAGCAGTACGTC.

The chain's CDR3 is CASRGLRSNEQFF. The DNA for the CDR3 is TGTGCCAGCAGGGGACTCCGCTCCAATGAGCAGTTCTTC. The rearrangement links TRBV28 to TRBJ2-1; perhaps TRBD2 as D (6 bases). Looked up from germline, CDR1 is MDHEN and CDR2 is SYDVKM. Trimming pared 6 bases from V and 6 bases from J, leaving 12 bases between. CDR3 length: 13 residues.